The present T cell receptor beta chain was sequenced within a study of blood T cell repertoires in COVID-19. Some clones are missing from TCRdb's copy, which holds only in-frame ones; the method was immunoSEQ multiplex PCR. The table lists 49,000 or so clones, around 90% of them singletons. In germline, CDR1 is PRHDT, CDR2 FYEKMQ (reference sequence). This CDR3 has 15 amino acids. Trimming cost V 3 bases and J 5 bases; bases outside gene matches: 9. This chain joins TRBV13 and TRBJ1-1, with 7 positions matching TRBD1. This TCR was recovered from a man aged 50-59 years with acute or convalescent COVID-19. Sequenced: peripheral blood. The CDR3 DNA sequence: TGTGCCAGCAGCTTCCAACTTCAGGGGGGAACTGAAGCTTTCTTT. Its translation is CASSFQLQGGTEAFF.